This entry lists 28 T cell receptor beta chains sequenced from one sample in a study of shared clonotypes between healthy human individuals. Measured with immunoSEQ multiplex PCR; TCRdb has only the in-frame clones, and not every one. Altogether over a million clones are present, 75% being singletons, with the ten largest covering about 1.5%. The sample consisted of memory CD4+ T cells sorted from blood. Subset denoted: CD45RA-negative fraction. The receptors here all came from a man between 18 and 35 years old in good health.

Details on this clone: Being one base from a much bigger clone, this may be a read error. Other DNA sequences of this sample code for an identical CDR3. The chain has TRBV12-5 and TRBJ2-1, with D unclear. Germline CDR1 and CDR2: LGHNT and FRNRAP. There are 12 residues in the CDR3. Trimming shortened V by 1 base and J by 5 bases, and 3 bases separated the two germline ends. CDR3 DNA sequence: TGTGCTAGTGGTTTGGGTCACAATGAGCAGTTCTTC. Its translation is CASGLGHNEQFF.

Note on this clone: A read error is possible here, since a much larger clone lies one base away. Other DNA sequences in this specimen translate into the identical CDR3. The chain combines TRBV7-9 with TRBJ1-2; D not certain. This CDR3 contains 12 residues. Deletions cut 1 base from V and 4 bases from J, with 4 bases between. CDR1 is SEHNR and CDR2 is FQNEAQ in the germline V gene (reference sequence). CDR3 sequence: CASSLVGYGYTF. For the CDR3, the DNA is TGTGCCAGCAGCTTAGTAGGCTATGGCTACACCTTC.

The CDR3 DNA is TGTGCCAGCTCAGGACTAGCGGGGGAATATCAAGAGACCCAGTACTTC. Translated, it gives CASSGLAGEYQETQYF. V and J are TRBV18 and TRBJ2-5, with 13 bases lining up with TRBD2. Germline V lookup: CDR1 KGHSH, CDR2 LQKENI. The CDR3 spans 16 residues. V was pared by 5 bases and J by 2 bases, with 5 bases of the junction left unmatched. Filled out from reference TRBV18 and TRBJ2-5, the complete variable domain reads NAGVMQNPRHLVRRRGQEARLRCSPMKGHSHVYWYRQLPEEGLKFMVYLQKENIIDESGMPKERFSAEFPKEGPSILRIQQVVRGDSAAYFCASSGLAGEYQETQYFGPGTRLLVL.

The chain has TRBV2 and TRBJ1-5, with a weak D call TRBD1 (6 bases). The CDR3 length is 15 residues. V was cut by 6 bases and J by 0 bases, with 12 bases left in between. CDR1 and CDR2 (germline): SNHLY, FYNNEI. CDR3 protein: CASRGTTNSNQPQHF. DNA for the CDR3: TGTGCCAGCAGGGGGACAACGAATAGCAATCAGCCCCAGCATTTT.

Here the CDR3 reads CAISDPDSREIQCYSNQPQHF. The CDR3 DNA reads as TGTGCCATCAGTGACCCGGACTCCAGGGAGATCCAGTGCTATAGCAATCAGCCCCAGCATTTT. The chain recombines TRBV10-3 with TRBJ1-5; possibly TRBD1 for D (5 bases). Trimming removed 3 bases at V and 0 bases at J, with 27 bases between. This CDR3 is built from 21 residues. In germline, CDR1 is ENHRY, CDR2 SYGVKD.

The CDR3 sequence is CASSFWGNTEAFF. DNA for the CDR3: TGTGCCAGCAGTTTTTGGGGGAACACTGAAGCTTTCTTT. The chain carries TRBV27 and TRBJ1-1; D uncertain. Trimming removed 3 bases at V and 1 base at J, with 6 bases between. Germline lookup yields CDR1 MNHEY and CDR2 SMNVEV (reference sequence). This CDR3 has 13 residues.

This clone is a singleton in its sample. The rearrangement joins TRBV18 to TRBJ2-1, with D tentatively TRBD1 (6 bases). Germline values: CDR1 KGHSH, CDR2 LQKENI. Trimming shortened V by 8 bases and J by 4 bases, and 18 bases separated the two germline ends. CDR3 length equals 15 residues. The CDR3 nucleotides are TGTGCCAGCCCAACTCGACAGGTCTTTTACAATGAGCAGTTCTTC. Translation gives CASPTRQVFYNEQFF.

The table lists this clone with a count of one. The chain combines TRBV18 with TRBJ2-7, with 7 positions matching TRBD2. In germline, CDR1 is KGHSH, CDR2 LQKENI. Trimming took 3 bases from V and 1 from J; bases not matched to a gene: 6. The CDR3 runs 15 residues. The CDR3 DNA is TGTGCCAGCTCACCCTCTAGCGGCGCGTCCTACGAGCAGTACTTC. Translation: CASSPSSGASYEQYF.

The V call is TRBV25-1, the J call TRBJ2-5, with TRBD1 matching 9 bases. J was trimmed by 5 bases and V by 4 bases; bases with no gene match: 5. The length of the CDR3 is 14 residues. The germline CDR1 and CDR2 sequences are MGHDK and SYGVNS. CDR3: CASSGGQGGETQYF. As DNA, the CDR3 is TGTGCCAGCAGTGGGGGACAGGGTGGGGAGACCCAGTACTTC.

This clone was counted a few times. A clone one base away is much larger, so this may be a read error. Other DNA sequences in this sample translate to the same CDR3. This sequence joins TRBV5-5 and TRBJ1-1; D might be TRBD1 (5 bases). V lost 2 bases and J 2 bases, leaving 7 bases between the germline ends. The CDR3 contains 13 residues. Germline lookup yields CDR1 SGHKS and CDR2 YYEKEE (reference sequence). The CDR3 loop is CASSLTGNTEAFF. CDR3 in DNA: TGTGCCAGCAGCTTAACAGGAAACACTGAAGCTTTCTTT.

The genes are TRBV6-1 and TRBJ2-3; either TRBD1 or TRBD2 may supply D (5 bases each). V lost 2 bases to trimming and J lost 6 bases, with 12 bases between them. Germline lookup yields CDR1 MNHNS and CDR2 SASEGT. The CDR3 loop spans 14 amino acids. The CDR3: CASSETSWGDTQYF. The CDR3 bases are TGTGCCAGCAGTGAAACGTCCTGGGGGGATACGCAGTATTTT.

The chain uses TRBV10-3 and TRBJ2-3; the match to TRBD1 covers 7 bases. This CDR3 comprises 14 residues. Germline CDR1 is ENHRY and CDR2 is SYGVKD. Trimming removed 5 bases from V and 2 bases from J; junction bases left unmatched: 4. CDR3 nucleotide sequence: TGTGCCATCAGTAAGGGGGCCCTCACAGATACGCAGTATTTT. Translated: CAISKGALTDTQYF.

The chain joins TRBV7-9 to TRBJ2-1; TRBD2 matches 9 bases. In germline, CDR1 is SEHNR, CDR2 FQNEAQ (reference sequence). The CDR3 has 14 residues. V lost 2 bases and J lost 8; bases outside the gene matches: 4. CDR3: CASSLSGRFYEQFF. CDR3 nucleotides: TGTGCCAGCAGCTTAAGCGGGAGGTTTTATGAGCAGTTCTTC. Looking up the rest from reference TRBV7-9 and TRBJ2-1 gives the full variable domain: DTGVSQNPRHKITKRGQNVTFRCDPISEHNRLYWYRQTLGQGPEFLTYFQNEAQLEKSRLLSDRFSAERPKGSFSTLEIQRTEQGDSAMYLCASSLSGRFYEQFFGPGTRLTVL.

In its sample, this clone was seen a few times. The V gene is TRBV6-6, the J gene TRBJ1-6, with D possibly TRBD1 on 6 matching bases. The CDR3 spans 14 residues. Germline V gene lookup returns CDR1 MNHNY and CDR2 SVGAGI (reference sequence). Trimming stripped 5 bases from V and 6 bases from J, with 11 bases between. CDR3 in DNA: TGTGCCAGCAGTACTGGACAGCCTAATTCACCCCTCCACTTT. It yields the protein CASSTGQPNSPLHF.

The genes are TRBV11-2 and TRBJ2-7; D unclear. The germline V gene has CDR1 SGHAT and CDR2 FQNNGV. Trimming pared 3 bases from V and 5 bases from J, leaving 14 bases between. There are 14 residues in the CDR3. The chain's CDR3 is CASSLTVGRDEQYF. CDR3 coding DNA: TGTGCCAGCAGCTTGACGGTGGGAAGGGACGAGCAGTACTTC. The full variable domain, completed using reference TRBV11-2 and TRBJ2-7, is EAGVAQSPRYKIIEKRQSVAFWCNPISGHATLYWYQQILGQGPKLLIQFQNNGVVDDSQLPKDRFSAERLKGVDSTLKIQPAKLEDSAVYLCASSLTVGRDEQYFGPGTRLTVT.

The chain couples TRBV5-6 to TRBJ2-5; a weak D match, TRBD2 (5 bases). CDR1 and CDR2 (germline): SGHDT, YYEEEE. The V gene lost 6 bases and the J gene lost 5 bases, with 14 bases spanning the gap. This CDR3 has 13 residues. Written as DNA, the CDR3 is TGTGCCAGCACCCTGGACCGAGGGGAGACCCAGTACTTC. Its translation is CASTLDRGETQYF.

This clone has a handful of counts. The chain recombines TRBV30 with TRBJ1-1; D is uncertain. The CDR3 totals 10 residues. Deletions cut 1 base from V and 8 bases from J, with 5 bases between. Per germline, CDR1 GTSNPN and CDR2 SVGIG (reference sequence). CDR3 bases: TGTGCCTGGAGTGATAGCGAAGCTTTCTTT. Encoded protein: CAWSDSEAFF.

This clone was observed a handful of times. J is TRBJ2-1 and V is TRBV5-6; the D is unclear. Germline CDR1 SGHDT, CDR2 YYEEEE. The CDR3 covers 13 residues. Trimming removed 1 base from V and 7 bases from J, with 9 bases in between. The CDR3 sequence is CASSLRHRNEQFF. Here the CDR3 DNA reads TGTGCCAGCAGCTTGCGACACCGTAATGAGCAGTTCTTC.

The chain joins TRBV30 to TRBJ2-7; D gene unclear. V lost 4 bases and J 1 base, leaving 11 bases between the germline ends. The CDR3 is 13 residues long. Germline V lookup: CDR1 GTSNPN, CDR2 SVGIG (reference sequence). CDR3 amino acids: CAWMVVGSYEQYF. In DNA form, the CDR3 reads TGTGCCTGGATGGTAGTGGGGTCCTACGAGCAGTACTTC.

The chain links TRBV6-5 to TRBJ2-7; D gene ambiguous. Between the trimmed V and J ends, which lost 6 bases and 0 bases, there was a span of 9 bases. Per germline, CDR1 MNHEY and CDR2 SVGAGI. The CDR3 has 13 residues. Here the CDR3 reads CASREHSSYEQYF. Written as DNA, the CDR3 is TGTGCCAGCAGGGAACATAGCTCCTACGAGCAGTACTTC.

The chain has TRBV5-1 and TRBJ2-7; 9 nucleotides match TRBD1. Germline V gives CDR1 SGHRS, CDR2 YFSETQ. This CDR3 spans 15 amino acids. The trim removed 0 bases at V and 4 bases at J, leaving 5 bases unmatched. The CDR3 loop reads CASSLETGGGYEQYF. The CDR3 nucleotides read TGCGCCAGCAGCTTGGAAACAGGGGGCGGGTACGAGCAGTACTTC.

The chain has TRBV7-2 and TRBJ2-1, with 7 nucleotides matching TRBD2. CDR1 and CDR2 (germline): SGHTA, FQGNSA. J gave up 12 bases and V 4 bases, and 6 bases lay outside the gene matches. This CDR3 region has 12 residues. The CDR3 nucleotides are TGTGCCAGCAGCTGGGCCGGGGGGATGCAGTTCTTC. Amino acids: CASSWAGGMQFF.

The chain joins TRBV6-1 to TRBJ2-1, with 14 bases aligning to TRBD2. The trim removed 4 bases at V and 2 bases at J, leaving 1 base unmatched. Germline CDR1 is MNHNS and CDR2 is SASEGT. CDR3 size: 16 residues. The CDR3, as DNA: TGTGCCAGCAGTGCGGGACTAGCGGGGGCCTACAATGAGCAGTTCTTC. Translation gives CASSAGLAGAYNEQFF.

The chain recombines TRBV28 with TRBJ1-4; tentative D call: TRBD1 (5 bases). Trimming stripped 6 bases from V and 8 bases from J, with 19 bases between. The CDR3 loop spans 15 amino acids. Germline CDR1 reads MDHEN; CDR2 reads SYDVKM. Here the CDR3 reads CASSFGGGTWEKLFF. The DNA for the CDR3 is TGTGCCAGCAGCTTCGGGGGGGGTACGTGGGAAAAACTGTTTTTT. The full variable domain, its missing parts supplied by reference TRBV28 and TRBJ1-4, is DVKVTQSSRYLVKRTGEKVFLECVQDMDHENMFWYRQDPGLGLRLIYFSYDVKMKEKGDIPEGYSVSREKKERFSLILESASTNQTSMYLCASSFGGGTWEKLFFGSGTQLSVL.

This chain uses TRBV4-1 with TRBJ2-4, with D possibly matching TRBD1 (7 bases). Trimming shortened V by 1 base and J by 4 bases, and 17 bases separated the two germline ends. Germline V gives CDR1 MGHRA, CDR2 YSYEKL. The CDR3 is 17 residues long. The CDR3 is CASSQGRVAGGKNIQYF. The DNA of the CDR3 is TGCGCCAGCAGCCAAGGGCGCGTGGCAGGGGGGAAAAACATTCAGTACTTC.

The chain carries TRBV7-2 and TRBJ2-2; D perhaps matches TRBD2 (5 bases). The CDR3 sequence is 15 residues long. V was trimmed by 5 bases and J by 0 bases, leaving 10 bases between them. CDR1 SGHTA and CDR2 FQGNSA come from the germline V gene. CDR3 sequence reads: CASSPSGPNTGELFF. CDR3 nucleotide sequence: TGTGCCAGCAGCCCAAGCGGCCCGAACACCGGGGAGCTGTTTTTT.

The rearrangement links TRBV11-2 to TRBJ2-1; D unclear. Germline CDR1 and CDR2: SGHAT and FQNNGV. The CDR3 sequence is 14 residues long. Trimming removed 5 bases at V and 4 bases at J, with 12 bases between. CDR3 region: CASSPTLGYNEQFF. The CDR3 DNA is TGTGCCAGCAGCCCCACCCTGGGATACAATGAGCAGTTCTTC.

This clone was detected only once. V is TRBV6-5 and J is TRBJ1-1; perhaps TRBD1 as D (6 bases). The CDR3 extends over 13 amino acids. Germline V CDR1 and CDR2: MNHEY, SVGAGI. V was cut by 10 bases and J by 1 base, with 13 bases left in between. Here the CDR3 reads CATEQGPNTEAFF. As DNA, the CDR3 is TGTGCCACCGAGCAGGGGCCGAACACTGAAGCTTTCTTT.